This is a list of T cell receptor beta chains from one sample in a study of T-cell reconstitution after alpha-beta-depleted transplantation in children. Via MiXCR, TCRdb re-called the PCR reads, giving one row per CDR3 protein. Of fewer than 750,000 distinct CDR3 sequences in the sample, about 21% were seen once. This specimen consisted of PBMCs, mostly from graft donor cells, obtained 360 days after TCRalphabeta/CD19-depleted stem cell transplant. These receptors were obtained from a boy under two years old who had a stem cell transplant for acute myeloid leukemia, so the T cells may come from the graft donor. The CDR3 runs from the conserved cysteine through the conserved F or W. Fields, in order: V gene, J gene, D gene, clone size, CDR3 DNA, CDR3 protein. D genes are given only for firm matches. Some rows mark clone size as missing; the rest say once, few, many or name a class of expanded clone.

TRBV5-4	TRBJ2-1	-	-	TGTGCCAGCGGCTTGGGAGTCCCCTGCCCCCGGTTCTTC	CASGLGVPCPRFF
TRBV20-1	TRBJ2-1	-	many	TGCAGTGCGCCGCGGAGCAATGAGCAGTTCTTC	CSAPRSNEQFF
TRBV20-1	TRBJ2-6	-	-	TGCTGTGCTAGGGGGGCTCTCGGGGAAGCTGGGGCCAACGTCCTGACTTTC	CCARGALGEAGANVLTF
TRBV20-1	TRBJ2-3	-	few	TGCAGTGCAAACAGCGCGGGGAGCACAGATACGCAGTATTTT	CSANSAGSTDTQYF
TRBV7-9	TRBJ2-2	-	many	TGTGCCAGCAGCGTGCAGCCCATGGGGGAGCTGTTTTTT	CASSVQPMGELFF
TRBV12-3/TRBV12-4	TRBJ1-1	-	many	TGTGCCAGCAGCCCCCAGGGAGGAGCTTTCTTT	CASSPQGGAFF
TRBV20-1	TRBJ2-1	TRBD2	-	TGCAGTGCTAGTGTAGCGGGGGGGCCGAGTGAGCAGTTCTTC	CSASVAGGPSEQFF
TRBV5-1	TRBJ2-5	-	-	TGCGCCAGCAGCTTGGGGGCAGGCTTGGAGACCCAGTACTTC	CASSLGAGLETQYF
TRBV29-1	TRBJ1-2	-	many	TGCAGCGTTGAAGACGGCCAGCTATACTATGGCTACACCTTC	CSVEDGQLYYGYTF
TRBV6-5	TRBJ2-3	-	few	TGTGCCAGCAGTTACCGGCGGGGTGCGGCTACAGATACGCAGTATTTT	CASSYRRGAATDTQYF
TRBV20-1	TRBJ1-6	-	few	TGCAGTCTGCAGTCACCCCTCCACTTT	CSLQSPLHF
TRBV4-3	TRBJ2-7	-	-	TGCGCCAGCAGCCAAGCTGATAGGGGCACCTACGAGCAGTACTTC	CASSQADRGTYEQYF
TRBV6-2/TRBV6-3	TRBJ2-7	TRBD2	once	TGTGCCAGCAGTTACTCGACTAGCGGCTCCTACGAGCAGTACTTC	CASSYSTSGSYEQYF
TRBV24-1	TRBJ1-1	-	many	TGTGCCACCAGGAATGGAGGGATGAACACTGAAGCTTTCTTT	CATRNGGMNTEAFF
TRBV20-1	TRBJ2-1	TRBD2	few	TGCAGTGCTAGTCGACTAGCAAGCAATGAGCAGTTCTTC	CSASRLASNEQFF
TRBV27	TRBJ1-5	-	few	TGTGCCAGCAGTTTACGGGGGAAGCAGCCCCAGCATTTT	CASSLRGKQPQHF
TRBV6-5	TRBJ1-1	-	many	TGTGCCAGCAGTTACAGGGCAGGGGACACTGAAGCTTTCTTT	CASSYRAGDTEAFF
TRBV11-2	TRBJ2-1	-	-	TGTGCCAGCAGCGCCCGTACCGGCAGCTCCTACAATGAGCAGTTCTTC	CASSARTGSSYNEQFF
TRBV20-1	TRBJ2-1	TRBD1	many	TGCAGTGCCTTCCCCGGCGGGGACAGGTACAATGAGCAGTTCTTC	CSAFPGGDRYNEQFF
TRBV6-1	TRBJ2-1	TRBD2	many	TGTGCCAGCAGTCCCCCACTAGCGGGGGGGAATGAGCAGTTCTTC	CASSPPLAGGNEQFF
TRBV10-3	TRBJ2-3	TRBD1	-	TGTGCCATCAGCGACAGGGGCACAGATACGCAGTATTTT	CAISDRGTDTQYF
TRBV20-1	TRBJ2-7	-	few	TGCAGTGCTGAAAGGGACGCCCCCAACGAGCAGTACTTC	CSAERDAPNEQYF
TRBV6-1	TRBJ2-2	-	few	TGTGCCAGCAGGTCGGCCGGAACTCGCACCGGGGAGCTGTTTTTT	CASRSAGTRTGELFF
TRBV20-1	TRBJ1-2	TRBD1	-	TGCAGTGCTAGTGAACAGGGGAACTATGGCTACACCTTC	CSASEQGNYGYTF
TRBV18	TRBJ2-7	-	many	TGTGCCAGCTCACCACAAGAGGGATCCTACGAGCAGTACTTC	CASSPQEGSYEQYF
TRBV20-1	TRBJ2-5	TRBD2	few	TGCAGTGCTAGTCCGACTAGCGGGGCCCAAGAGACCCAGTACTTC	CSASPTSGAQETQYF
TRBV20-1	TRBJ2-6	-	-	TGCAGTGCTAGAGATCTGAGCTCTGGGGCCAACGTCCTGACTTTC	CSARDLSSGANVLTF
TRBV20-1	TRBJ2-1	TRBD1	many	TGCAGTGCTAGAGATTGGACAGGCCTAAGACCCAATGAGCAGTTCTTC	CSARDWTGLRPNEQFF
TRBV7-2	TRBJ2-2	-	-	TGTGCCAGCAGCTTGGTCGGAAGGGACGGGGAGCTGTTTTTT	CASSLVGRDGELFF
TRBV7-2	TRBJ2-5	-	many	TGTGCCAGCAGCCGACCGACAGCCCAAGAGACCCAGTACTTC	CASSRPTAQETQYF
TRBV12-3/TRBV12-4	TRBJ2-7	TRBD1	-	TGTGCCAGCAGTTTGTGGCAGGGGGCAAGGGAGCAGTACTTC	CASSLWQGAREQYF
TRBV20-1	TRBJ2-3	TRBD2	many	TGCAGTGCCACTAGCGGGGGCCCAATTAGCACAGATACGCAGTATTTT	CSATSGGPISTDTQYF
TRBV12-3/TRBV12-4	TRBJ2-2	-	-	TGTGCCAGCAGTTTGTGGAACGCGAACACCGGGGAGCTGTTTTTT	CASSLWNANTGELFF
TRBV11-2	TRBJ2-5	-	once	TGTGCCAGCAGCCTAGTTGGGGGTGTGAGGGGACTTTGGGGAAAAGAGACCCAGTACTTC	CASSLVGGVRGLWGKETQYF
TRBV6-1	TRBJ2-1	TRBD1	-	TGTGCCAGCAGGGACCGGGACAGCCTTTACAATGAGCAGTTCTTC	CASRDRDSLYNEQFF
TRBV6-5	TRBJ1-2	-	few	TGTGCCAGCAGCCATGGGACCTACCGACACTACACCTTC	CASSHGTYRHYTF
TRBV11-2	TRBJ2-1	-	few	TGTGCCAGCAGCTTAGGCCTTACTTATGGCTCCTACAATGAGCAGTTCTTC	CASSLGLTYGSYNEQFF
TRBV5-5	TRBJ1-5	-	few	TGTGCCAGCAGCCTGGGATGGGGGGTAGGGAGCAATCAGCCCCAGCATTTT	CASSLGWGVGSNQPQHF
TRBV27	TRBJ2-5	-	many	TGTGCCAGCGGAAAACAGGGAGGGATAGAGACCCAGTACTTC	CASGKQGGIETQYF
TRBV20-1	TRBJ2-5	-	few	TGCAGTGCAAATCCTAGCCAGGGGGGTAGCCAAGAGACCCAGTACTTC	CSANPSQGGSQETQYF
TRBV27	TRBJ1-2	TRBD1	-	TGTGCCAGCAGCTCCCTCCCACAGGGGAGGGGCTATGGCTACACCTTC	CASSSLPQGRGYGYTF
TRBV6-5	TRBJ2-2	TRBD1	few	TGTGCCAGCAGTTATCCGGGACAGGGAGTCGGGGAGCTGTTTTTT	CASSYPGQGVGELFF
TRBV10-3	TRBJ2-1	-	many	TGTGCCATCAGTGAGTCGAAGGGGGACTCCTACAATGAGCAGTTCTTC	CAISESKGDSYNEQFF
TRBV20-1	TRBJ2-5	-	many	TGCAGTGCAAGGCCAGGCCACCAAGAGACCCAGTACTTC	CSARPGHQETQYF
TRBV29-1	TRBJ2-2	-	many	TGCAGCGTTGAAGGGGCGAGGTCAACGGAGCTGTTTTTT	CSVEGARSTELFF
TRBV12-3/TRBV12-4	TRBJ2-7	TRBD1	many	TGTGCCAGCAGTAAAAGACAGGGCCCGTTCTACGAGCAGTACTTC	CASSKRQGPFYEQYF
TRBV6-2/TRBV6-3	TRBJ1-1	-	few	TGTGCCAGCAGTTACTCCTCCCACGGGTACGTGAACACTGAAGCTTTCTTT	CASSYSSHGYVNTEAFF
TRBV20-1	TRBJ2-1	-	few	TGCAGCCCCCTCGATGGTAGCTGGAGTGAGCAGTTCTTC	CSPLDGSWSEQFF
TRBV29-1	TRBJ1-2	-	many	TGCAGCGTTGCCCCCCACGCGAAGTCTGGCTACACCTTC	CSVAPHAKSGYTF
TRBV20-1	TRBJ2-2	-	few	TGCAGTGCTAGTTTTCCCGGGACGGTGAACACCGGGGAGCTGTTTTTT	CSASFPGTVNTGELFF